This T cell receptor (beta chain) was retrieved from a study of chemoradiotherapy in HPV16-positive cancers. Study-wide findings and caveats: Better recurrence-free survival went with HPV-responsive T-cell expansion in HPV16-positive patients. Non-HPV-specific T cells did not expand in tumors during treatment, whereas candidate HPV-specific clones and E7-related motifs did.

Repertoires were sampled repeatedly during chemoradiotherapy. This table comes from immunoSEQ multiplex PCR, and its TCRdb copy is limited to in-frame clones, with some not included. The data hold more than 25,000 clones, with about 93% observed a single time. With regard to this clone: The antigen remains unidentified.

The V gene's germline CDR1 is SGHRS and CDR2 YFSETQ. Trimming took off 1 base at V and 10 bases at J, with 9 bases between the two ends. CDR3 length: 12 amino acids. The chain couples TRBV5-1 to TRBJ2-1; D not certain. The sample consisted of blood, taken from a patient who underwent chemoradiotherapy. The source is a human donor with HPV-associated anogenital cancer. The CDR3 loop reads CASSLPGLEQFF. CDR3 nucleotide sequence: TGCGCCAGCAGCTTGCCCGGGTTAGAGCAGTTCTTC. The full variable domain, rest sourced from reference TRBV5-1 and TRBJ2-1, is KAGVTQTPRYLIKTRGQQVTLSCSPISGHRSVSWYQQTPGQGLQFLFEYFSETQRNKGNFPGRFSGRQFSNSRSEMNVSTLELGDSALYLCASSLPGLEQFFGPGTRLTVL.